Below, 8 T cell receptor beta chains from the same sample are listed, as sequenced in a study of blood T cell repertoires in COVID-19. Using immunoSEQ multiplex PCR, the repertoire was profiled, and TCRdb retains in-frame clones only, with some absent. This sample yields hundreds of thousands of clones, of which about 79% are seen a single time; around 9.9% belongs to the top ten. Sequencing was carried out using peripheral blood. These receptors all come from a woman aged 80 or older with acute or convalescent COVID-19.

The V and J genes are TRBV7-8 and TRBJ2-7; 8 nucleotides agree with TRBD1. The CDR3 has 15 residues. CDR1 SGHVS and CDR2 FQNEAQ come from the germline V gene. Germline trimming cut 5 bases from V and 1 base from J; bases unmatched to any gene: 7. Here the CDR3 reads CASSDLTGVSYEQYF. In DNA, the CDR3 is TGTGCCAGCAGCGACCTGACAGGGGTATCCTACGAGCAGTACTTC.

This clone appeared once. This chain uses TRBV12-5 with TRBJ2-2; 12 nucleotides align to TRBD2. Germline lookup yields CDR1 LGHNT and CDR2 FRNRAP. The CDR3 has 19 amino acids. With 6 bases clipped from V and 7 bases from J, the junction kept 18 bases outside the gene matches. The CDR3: CASGSTYQLAGGNGGELFF. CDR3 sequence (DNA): TGTGCTAGTGGCTCTACATACCAACTAGCGGGGGGAAATGGCGGGGAGCTGTTTTTT.

This CDR3 is CASGLPGRTGELFF. The DNA for the CDR3 is TGTGCTAGTGGTTTGCCAGGGAGGACCGGGGAGCTGTTTTTT. V gene TRBV12-5 combines with J gene TRBJ2-2; D is perhaps TRBD2 (6 bases). The CDR3 is 14 amino acids. V gave up 2 bases and J gave up 5 bases, with 9 bases separating them. Germline V gene lookup returns CDR1 LGHNT and CDR2 FRNRAP.

CDR3: CASSYPGQEYEQYF. In nucleotides, the CDR3 is TGTGCCAGCAGTTACCCGGGACAGGAGTACGAGCAGTACTTC. V gene TRBV6-5 combines with J gene TRBJ2-7; 8 bases are shared with TRBD1. V lost 2 bases, J lost 4 bases, and 4 bases stayed unmatched. CDR3 length: 14 amino acids. Germline CDR1 MNHEY, CDR2 SVGAGI.

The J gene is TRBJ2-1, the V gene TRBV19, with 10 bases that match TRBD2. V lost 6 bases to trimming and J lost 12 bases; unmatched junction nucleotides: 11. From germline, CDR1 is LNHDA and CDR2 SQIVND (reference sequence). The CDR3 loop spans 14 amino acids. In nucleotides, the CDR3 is TGTGCCAGTAGCCGAACGAGCGGGGGGGCCGGGCAGTTCTTC. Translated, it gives CASSRTSGGAGQFF.

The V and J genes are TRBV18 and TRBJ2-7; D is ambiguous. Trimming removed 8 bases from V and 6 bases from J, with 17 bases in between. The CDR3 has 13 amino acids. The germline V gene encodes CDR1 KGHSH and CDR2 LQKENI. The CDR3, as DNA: TGTGCCAGCGCCCGAAGCTCCGCTTCCGAGCAGTACTTC. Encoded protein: CASARSSASEQYF.

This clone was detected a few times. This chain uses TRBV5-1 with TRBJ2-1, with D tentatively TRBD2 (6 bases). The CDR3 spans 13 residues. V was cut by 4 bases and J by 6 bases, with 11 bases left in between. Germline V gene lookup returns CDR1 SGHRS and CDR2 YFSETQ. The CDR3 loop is CASSPQGGNEQFF. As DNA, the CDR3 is TGCGCCAGCAGCCCTCAGGGAGGCAATGAGCAGTTCTTC.

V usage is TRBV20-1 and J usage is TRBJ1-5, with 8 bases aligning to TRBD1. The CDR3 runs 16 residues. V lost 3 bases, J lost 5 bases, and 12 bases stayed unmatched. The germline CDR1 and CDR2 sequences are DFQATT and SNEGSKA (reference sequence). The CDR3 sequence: CSASSVGTGYHQPQHF. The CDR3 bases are TGCAGTGCTAGTTCTGTGGGGACAGGATACCATCAGCCCCAGCATTTT.